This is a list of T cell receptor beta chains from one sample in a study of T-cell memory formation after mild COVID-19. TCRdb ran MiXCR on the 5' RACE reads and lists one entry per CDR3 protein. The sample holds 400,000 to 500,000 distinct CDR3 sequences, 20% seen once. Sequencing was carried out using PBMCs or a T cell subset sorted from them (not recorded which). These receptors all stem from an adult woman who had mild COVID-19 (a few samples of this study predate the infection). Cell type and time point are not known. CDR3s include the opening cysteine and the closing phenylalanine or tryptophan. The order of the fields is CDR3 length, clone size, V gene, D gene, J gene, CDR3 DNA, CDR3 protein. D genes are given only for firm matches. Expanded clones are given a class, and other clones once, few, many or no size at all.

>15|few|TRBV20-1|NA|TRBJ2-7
TGCAGCCGCTACACTCGGACGGTAAGCTCCTACGAGCAGTACTTC
CSRYTRTVSSYEQYF
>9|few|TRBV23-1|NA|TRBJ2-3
TGCGCCAGCAGTCAAGTCGGGTATTTT
CASSQVGYF
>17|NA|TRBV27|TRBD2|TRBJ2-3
TGTGCCAGCAGTGGGACTAGCGGGAGCCTACTCACAGATACGCAGTATTTT
CASSGTSGSLLTDTQYF
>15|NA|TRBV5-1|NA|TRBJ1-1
TGCGCCAGCAGCTCGGCCATCTTCGGGTACACTGAAGCTTTCTTT
CASSSAIFGYTEAFF
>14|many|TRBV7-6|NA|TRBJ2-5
TGTGCCAGCAGCTCCCACCTCGGCGGAGAGACCCAGTACTTC
CASSSHLGGETQYF
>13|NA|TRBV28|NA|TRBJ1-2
TGTGCCAGCACGTCGGGGGGTAACTATGGCTACACCTTC
CASTSGGNYGYTF
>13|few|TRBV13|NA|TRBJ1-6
TGTGCCAGCGAGTCCAGGGGTTACGCACCCCTCCACTTT
CASESRGYAPLHF
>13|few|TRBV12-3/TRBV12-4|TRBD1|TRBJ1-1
TGTGCCAGCAGTTTAAGGGACAGGGAGGAAGCTTTCTTT
CASSLRDREEAFF
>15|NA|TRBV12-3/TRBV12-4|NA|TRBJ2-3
TGTGCCAGCAGCCCGGTGGGGGGCTCAACAGATACGCAGTATTTT
CASSPVGGSTDTQYF
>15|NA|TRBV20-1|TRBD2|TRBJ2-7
TGCAGTGCTAGGCAACCGGGACTAGCGGTCTACGAGCAGTACTTC
CSARQPGLAVYEQYF
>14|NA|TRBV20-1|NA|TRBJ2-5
TGCAGTGCTAGAGATTCCCGCCTGGTAGAGACCCAGTACTTC
CSARDSRLVETQYF
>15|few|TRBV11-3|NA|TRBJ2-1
TGTGCCAGCAGACCGTCCGGGACACTCCGGGATGAGCAGTTCTTC
CASRPSGTLRDEQFF
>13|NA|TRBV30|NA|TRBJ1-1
TGTGCCTGGAAGGGTTCAGCGAACACTGAAGCTTTCTTT
CAWKGSANTEAFF
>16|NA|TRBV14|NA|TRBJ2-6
TGTGCCAGCAGCCAACTTGTGGGATTTGGGGCCAACGTCCTGACTTTC
CASSQLVGFGANVLTF
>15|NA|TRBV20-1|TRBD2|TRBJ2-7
TGCAGTGCTAGAGATCCCCGGGAGGGCCGCTACGAGCAGTACTTC
CSARDPREGRYEQYF
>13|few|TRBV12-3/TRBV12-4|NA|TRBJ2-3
TGTGCCAGCCAAACGAGGGTCGGAGATACGCAGTATTTT
CASQTRVGDTQYF
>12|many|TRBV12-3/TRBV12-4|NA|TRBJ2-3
TGTGCCAGCAGTCTCCCGGGGGATACGCAGTATTTT
CASSLPGDTQYF
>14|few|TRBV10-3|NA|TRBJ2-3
TGTGCCACCCTCGGGGGCAGGGGGAAAGAGACGCAGTATTTT
CATLGGRGKETQYF
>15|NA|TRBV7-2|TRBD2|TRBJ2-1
TGTGCCAGCAGCTTTACGACTAGCGGGGCAGGAGAGCAGTTCTTC
CASSFTTSGAGEQFF
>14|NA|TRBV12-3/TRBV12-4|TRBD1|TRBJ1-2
TGTGCCAGCAGACCTCGGACAGGGGGATTTGGCTACACCTTC
CASRPRTGGFGYTF
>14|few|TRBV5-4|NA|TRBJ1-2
TGTGCCAGCAGCCTAGAGACTGGCTTGAGAGGCTACACCTTC
CASSLETGLRGYTF
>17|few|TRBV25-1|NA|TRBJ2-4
TGTGCCAGCAGTGTAGGGGGGCTGGAGGTAGCCAAAAACATTCAGTACTTC
CASSVGGLEVAKNIQYF
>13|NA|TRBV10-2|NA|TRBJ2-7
TGCGCCAGCTTACGGGACACCGGCTACGAGCAGTACTTC
CASLRDTGYEQYF
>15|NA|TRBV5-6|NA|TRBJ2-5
TGTGCCAGCAGCACGTTAGGGGCAGGGTACGAGACCCAGTACTTC
CASSTLGAGYETQYF
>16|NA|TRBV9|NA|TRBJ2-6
TGTGCCAGCAGCGTAGCACACGGGCCTGGGGCCAACGTCCTGACTTTC
CASSVAHGPGANVLTF
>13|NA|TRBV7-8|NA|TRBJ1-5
TGTGCCAGCAGCTCCAGCTCCTATCAGCCCCAGCATTTT
CASSSSSYQPQHF
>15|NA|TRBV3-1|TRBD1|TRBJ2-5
TGTGCCAGCAGCCACTCAGGGACAGGTGGAGAGACCCAGTACTTC
CASSHSGTGGETQYF
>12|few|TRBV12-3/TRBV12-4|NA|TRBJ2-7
TGTGCCAGCAGTTTAGCGGGACCGGAGCAGTACTTC
CASSLAGPEQYF
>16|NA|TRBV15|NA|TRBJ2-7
TGTGCCACCAGCAGAGGGGGAATGCTCCTAACCTACGAGCAGTACTTC
CATSRGGMLLTYEQYF
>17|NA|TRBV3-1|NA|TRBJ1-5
TGTGCCAGCAGCCAAAGAGGAGGCAGTGGGGGCAATCAGCCCCAGCATTTT
CASSQRGGSGGNQPQHF